The present T cell receptor (beta chain) was sequenced within a study of CD8+ T cells in alopecia areata listed by TCRdb under 2018. Broadly, across the study: The treated patients took part in an open-label pilot trial in which moderate-to-severe alopecia areata was treated with oral tofacitinib at 5 to 10 mg twice daily. Tofacitinib was given for 6 to 18 months, followed by 6 months of follow-up off drug to assess delayed response and recurrence. The SALT score, which quantifies the percentage of affected scalp surface area, was used to measure disease severity in treated patients. The study used high-throughput TCRbeta sequencing to examine T cell clonal expansion in alopecia areata, in both the C3H/HeJ mouse model and human patients. Scalp tissue and sorted CD4+ and CD8+ peripheral blood T cells from patchy and totalis/universalis alopecia areata patients and from healthy controls were covered by human TCRbeta sequencing. Tofacitinib-treated patients had biopsies at baseline and at 4 and 24 weeks of treatment, with a later scalp biopsy in several patients. Scalp clonality was compared among normal scalp (n=4), patchy alopecia areata scalp (n=8), and alopecia totalis/universalis scalp (n=8). The RNA source kit depended on sample type: the PAXgene miRNA kit for fixed scalp, the miRNeasy kit for PBMCs, and the RNeasy kit for mouse skin. Amplification of TCRbeta CDR3 regions was done by immunoSEQ multiplex PCR using 35 Vbeta forward primers and 13 Jbeta reverse primers.

Preparation of the library involved the immunoSEQ multiplex PCR assay. For TCR sequencing, RNA was extracted from every sample and reverse transcribed into cDNA to serve as template. SuperScript III was used to make first-strand cDNA, primed with a 2:1 mix of oligo-dT and random hexamers. A synthetic immune receptor repertoire was used to assess amplification bias, and residual bias was removed computationally. Under the source paper's analysis protocol: Raw reads were preprocessed for error removal, and CDR3 was defined according to IMGT conventions as running from the conserved cysteine to phenylalanine. Clonality was computed as 1 minus the Shannon entropy, with the entropy normalized by log2 of the number of productive unique TCRs. CD4 or CD8 identity of scalp clones was inferred by cross-referencing scalp TCRbeta sequences with sorted blood CD4 and CD8 repertoires. Entries here come from immuneACCESS through TCRdb and include only in-frame sequences with V and J called. Some clones fail to appear in such tables; in the studies checked, an unresolved V gene covers under half of the shortfall, and the cause of the remainder is unknown. From that table come the V and J calls and clone size; the DNA was used to work out D and trimming. Within this sample are about 140,000 clones, with about 85% of them counted one time only. The biggest ten clones account for about 13% of the sample.

For this clone: Its antigen remains undetermined. The record has no base qualities; no much larger clone is one base away.

Summary of the overall study and its limitations: Shared TCR sequences between patients were less evident than in mice, which may be partly attributable to HLA diversity in the patient population. Because the treated cohort was small and included a single nonresponder, larger studies are needed to assess links between baseline CD8+ expansion and response. Unlike mouse skin, which is dominated by gammadelta T cells, normal human skin has resident alphabeta T cells that are also sequenced, and this complicates analysis of the scalp TCR repertoire. Many expanded lesional clones persisted in scalp and blood during tofacitinib treatment, which may partly explain relapse after stopping treatment. Scalp clonality and the number of expanded CD8+ clones among the top 100 scalp clones were significantly decreased by tofacitinib. Compared with normal scalp, lesional scalp had higher clonality and more expanded CD8+ clones, particularly in alopecia totalis/universalis, a pattern that suggests antigenic drive.

In the paper's terms, the time point label means: more than 3 weeks on oral tofacitinib. The intended sense of this specimen's treatment or condition label: oral pan-JAK inhibitor, 5-10 mg twice daily. Lesional scalp punch biopsies and peripheral blood were collected from alopecia areata patients. PBMCs were separated by density centrifugation and stained for CD3, CD4 and CD8, after which CD4+ and CD8+ T cells were sorted on a FACSAria. Trimming takes 3 bases from V and 9 bases from J, and the germline ends sit 14 bases apart. The CDR3 contains 13 residues, cysteine and phenylalanine counted. The retained sequence is limited to the CDR3, 39 bases, with the frame set at the first base. According to the germline V gene, CDR1 reads SGDLS and CDR2 reads YYNGEE.

The rearrangement combines TRBV9 with TRBJ2-3, with the D segment possibly TRBD1 or TRBD2, each aligning over 7 bases. The TCR comes from a human donor with alopecia areata. The sequenced sample was CD8+ T cells sorted from blood, obtained at week 4, from a patient treated with tofacitinib. Here the CDR3 is given as CASSGDREGTQYF. The DNA reads TGTGCCAGCAGCGGAGACAGGGAGGGCACGCAGTATTTT.